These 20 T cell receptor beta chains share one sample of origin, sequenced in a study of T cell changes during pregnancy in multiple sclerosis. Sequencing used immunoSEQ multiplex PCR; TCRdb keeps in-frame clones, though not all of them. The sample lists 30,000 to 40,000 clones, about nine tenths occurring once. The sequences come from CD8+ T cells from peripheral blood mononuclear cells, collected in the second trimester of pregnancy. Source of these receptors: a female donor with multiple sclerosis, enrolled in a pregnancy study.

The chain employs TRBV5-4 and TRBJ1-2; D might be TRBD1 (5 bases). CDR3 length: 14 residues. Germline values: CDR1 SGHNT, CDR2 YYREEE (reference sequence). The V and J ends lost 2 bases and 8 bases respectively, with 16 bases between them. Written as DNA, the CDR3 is TGTGCCAGCAGCTTCGGCAGGGAAGAAGAAGGCTACACCTTC. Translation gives CASSFGREEEGYTF.

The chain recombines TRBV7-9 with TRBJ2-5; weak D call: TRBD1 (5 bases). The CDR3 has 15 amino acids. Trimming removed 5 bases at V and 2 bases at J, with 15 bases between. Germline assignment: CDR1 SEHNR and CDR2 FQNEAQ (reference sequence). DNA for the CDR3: TGTGCCAGCAGCCCCCCCATGGGGCTTCAAGAGACCCAGTACTTC. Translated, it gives CASSPPMGLQETQYF.

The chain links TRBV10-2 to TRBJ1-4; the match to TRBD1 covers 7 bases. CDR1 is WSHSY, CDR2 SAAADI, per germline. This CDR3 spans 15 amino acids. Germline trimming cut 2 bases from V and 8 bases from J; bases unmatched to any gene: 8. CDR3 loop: CASSEKQGMREKLFF. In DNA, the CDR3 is TGCGCCAGCAGTGAGAAACAGGGGATGAGGGAAAAACTGTTTTTT.

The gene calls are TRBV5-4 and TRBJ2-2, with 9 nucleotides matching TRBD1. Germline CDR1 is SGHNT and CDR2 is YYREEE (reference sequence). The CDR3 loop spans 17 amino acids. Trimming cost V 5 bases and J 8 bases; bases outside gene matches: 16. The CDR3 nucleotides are TGTGCCAGCAGTCAGTTCGGGACAGGGCGCTCAGGGGGGGAGCTGTTTTTT. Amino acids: CASSQFGTGRSGGELFF.

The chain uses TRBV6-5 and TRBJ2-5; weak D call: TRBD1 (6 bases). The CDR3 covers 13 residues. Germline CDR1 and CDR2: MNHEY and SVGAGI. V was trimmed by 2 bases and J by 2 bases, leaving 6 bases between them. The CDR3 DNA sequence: TGTGCCAGCAGTTACGGACAGCAAGAGACCCAGTACTTC. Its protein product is CASSYGQQETQYF.

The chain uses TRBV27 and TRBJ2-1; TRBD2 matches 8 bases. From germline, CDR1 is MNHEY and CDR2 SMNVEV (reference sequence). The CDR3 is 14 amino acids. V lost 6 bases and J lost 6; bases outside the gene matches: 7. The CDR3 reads CASSPGGGINEQFF. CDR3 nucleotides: TGTGCCAGCAGCCCGGGGGGGGGCATCAATGAGCAGTTCTTC.

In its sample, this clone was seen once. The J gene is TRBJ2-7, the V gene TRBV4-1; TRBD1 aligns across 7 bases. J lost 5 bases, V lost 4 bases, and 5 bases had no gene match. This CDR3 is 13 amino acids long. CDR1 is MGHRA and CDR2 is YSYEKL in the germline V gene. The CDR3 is CASSRQDRDEQYF. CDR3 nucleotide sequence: TGCGCCAGCAGCCGCCAAGACAGGGACGAGCAGTACTTC.

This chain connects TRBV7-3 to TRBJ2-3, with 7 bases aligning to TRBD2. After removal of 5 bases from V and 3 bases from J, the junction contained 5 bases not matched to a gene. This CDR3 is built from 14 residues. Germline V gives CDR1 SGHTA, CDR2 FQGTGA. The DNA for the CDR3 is TGTGCCAGCAGCCCCAGCGGGGATACAGATACGCAGTATTTT. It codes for CASSPSGDTDTQYF. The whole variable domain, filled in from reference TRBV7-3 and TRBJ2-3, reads GAGVSQTPSNKVTEKGKYVELRCDPISGHTALYWYRQSLGQGPEFLIYFQGTGAADDSGLPNDRFFAVRPEGSVSTLKIQRTERGDSAVYLCASSPSGDTDTQYFGPGTRLTVL.

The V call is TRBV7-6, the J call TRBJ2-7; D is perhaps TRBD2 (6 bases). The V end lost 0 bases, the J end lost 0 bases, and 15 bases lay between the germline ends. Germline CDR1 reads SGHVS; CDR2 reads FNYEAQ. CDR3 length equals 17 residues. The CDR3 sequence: CASSLAGGPTSSYEQYF. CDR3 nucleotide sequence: TGTGCCAGCAGCTTAGCGGGAGGACCTACCAGCTCCTACGAGCAGTACTTC.

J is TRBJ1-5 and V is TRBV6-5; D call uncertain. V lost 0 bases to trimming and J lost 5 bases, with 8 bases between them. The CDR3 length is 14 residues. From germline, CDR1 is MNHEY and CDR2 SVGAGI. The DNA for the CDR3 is TGTGCCAGCAGTTACTCGATCTCGGATCAGCCCCAGCATTTT. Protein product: CASSYSISDQPQHF.

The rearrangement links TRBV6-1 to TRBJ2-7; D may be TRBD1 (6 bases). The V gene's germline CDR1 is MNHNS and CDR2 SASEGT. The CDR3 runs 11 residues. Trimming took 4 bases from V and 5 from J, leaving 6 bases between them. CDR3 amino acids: CASSAGDEQYF. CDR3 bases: TGTGCCAGCAGTGCAGGGGACGAGCAGTACTTC.

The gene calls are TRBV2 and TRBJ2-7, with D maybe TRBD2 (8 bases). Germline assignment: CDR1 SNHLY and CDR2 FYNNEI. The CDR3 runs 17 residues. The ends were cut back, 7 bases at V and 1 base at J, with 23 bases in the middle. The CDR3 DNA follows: TGTGCCAGCACTCCTGCGGGGGGCACAGGGGAATCCTACGAGCAGTACTTC. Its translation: CASTPAGGTGESYEQYF.

In DNA, the CDR3 is TGCGCCAGCAGCCAAGATGCAAGTCCCTTGACAGGGTGGGAGACCCAGTACTTC. It yields the protein CASSQDASPLTGWETQYF. The chain combines TRBV4-1 with TRBJ2-5, with 7 bases that match TRBD1. The CDR3 length is 18 residues. Germline V gives CDR1 MGHRA, CDR2 YSYEKL. The ends lost 0 bases at V and 5 bases at J; junction bases unmatched: 15.

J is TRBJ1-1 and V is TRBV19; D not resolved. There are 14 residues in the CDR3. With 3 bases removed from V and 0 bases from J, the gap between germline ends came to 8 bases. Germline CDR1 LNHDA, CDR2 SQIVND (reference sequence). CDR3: CASSIQTMNTEAFF. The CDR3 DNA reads TGTGCCAGTAGTATTCAGACAATGAACACTGAAGCTTTCTTT.

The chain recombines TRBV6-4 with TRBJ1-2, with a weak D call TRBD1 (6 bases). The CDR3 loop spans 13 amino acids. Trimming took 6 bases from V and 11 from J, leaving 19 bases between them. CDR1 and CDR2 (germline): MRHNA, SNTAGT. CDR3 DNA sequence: TGTGCCAGCAGCCCGGACAGTTTAACTGGTTACACCTTC. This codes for CASSPDSLTGYTF.

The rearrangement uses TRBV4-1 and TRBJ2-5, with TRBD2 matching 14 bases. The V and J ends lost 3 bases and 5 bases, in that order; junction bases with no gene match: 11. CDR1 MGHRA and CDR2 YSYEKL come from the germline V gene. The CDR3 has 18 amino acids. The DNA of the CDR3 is TGCGCCAGCAGCCAGGCCAAAGGGACTAGCGGGAGCCACGAGACCCAGTACTTC. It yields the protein CASSQAKGTSGSHETQYF.

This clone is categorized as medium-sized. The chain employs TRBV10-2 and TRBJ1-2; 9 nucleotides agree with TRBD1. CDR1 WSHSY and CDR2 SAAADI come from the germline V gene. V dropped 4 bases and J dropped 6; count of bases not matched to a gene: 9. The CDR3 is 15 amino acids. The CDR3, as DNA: TGCGCCAGCAGTGTCTCTACAGGGGGCTCGGATGGCTACACCTTC. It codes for CASSVSTGGSDGYTF.

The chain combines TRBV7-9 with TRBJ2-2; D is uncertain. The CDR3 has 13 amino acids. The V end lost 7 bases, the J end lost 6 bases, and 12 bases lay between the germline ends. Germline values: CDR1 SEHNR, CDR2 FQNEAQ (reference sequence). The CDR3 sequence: CASIDVAAGELFF. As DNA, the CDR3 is TGTGCCAGCATCGACGTGGCGGCCGGGGAGCTGTTTTTT.

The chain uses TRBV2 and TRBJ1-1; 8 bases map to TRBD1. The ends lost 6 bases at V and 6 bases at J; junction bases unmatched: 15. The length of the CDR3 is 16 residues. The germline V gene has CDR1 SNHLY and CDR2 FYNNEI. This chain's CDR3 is CASSPVPGQGSPEAFF. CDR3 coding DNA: TGTGCCAGCAGCCCCGTACCCGGACAGGGATCGCCTGAAGCTTTCTTT.

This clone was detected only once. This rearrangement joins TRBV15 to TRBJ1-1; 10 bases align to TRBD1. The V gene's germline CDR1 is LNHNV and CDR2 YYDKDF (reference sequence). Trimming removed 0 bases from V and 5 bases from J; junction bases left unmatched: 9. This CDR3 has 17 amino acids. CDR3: CATSRDPDRGLGTEAFF. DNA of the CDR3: TGTGCCACCAGCAGAGATCCCGACAGGGGGCTTGGGACTGAAGCTTTCTTT.